This T cell receptor (beta chain) was observed in a study of T cells in Graves' hyperthyroidism and ophthalmopathy. Study results and limitations: Also found in blood were most expanded thyroid clonotypes above 0.001. A 13 V-J model separated ophthalmopathy from stable hyperthyroidism.

Remarks on this clonotype: Its antigen is as yet unknown.

About 10 ml fresh peripheral blood yielded the PBMCs. This CDR3 comprises 11 residues. The germline V and J ends were trimmed by 2 bases and 8 bases, with 3 bases remaining between them. Germline CDR1 and CDR2: SGHDN and FVKESK. The investigators amplified TCR beta CDR3 regions from RNA transcripts. In the first-round RT-PCR of the TCR CDR3, the HTBI primer set was used. MiXCR, applied by TCRdb to the multiplex PCR reads, yields one record per CDR3 protein. The sample holds around 500,000 distinct CDR3 sequences, under 15% seen once. The rearrangement joins TRBV14 to TRBJ1-4, with D uncertain. The TCR was taken from a woman between 18 and 30 years old with Graves' hyperthyroidism. Sequenced sample: blood. The CDR3 sequence is CASSQTEKLFF. The CDR3 nucleotides read TGTGCCAGCAGCCAAACGGAAAAACTGTTTTTT.